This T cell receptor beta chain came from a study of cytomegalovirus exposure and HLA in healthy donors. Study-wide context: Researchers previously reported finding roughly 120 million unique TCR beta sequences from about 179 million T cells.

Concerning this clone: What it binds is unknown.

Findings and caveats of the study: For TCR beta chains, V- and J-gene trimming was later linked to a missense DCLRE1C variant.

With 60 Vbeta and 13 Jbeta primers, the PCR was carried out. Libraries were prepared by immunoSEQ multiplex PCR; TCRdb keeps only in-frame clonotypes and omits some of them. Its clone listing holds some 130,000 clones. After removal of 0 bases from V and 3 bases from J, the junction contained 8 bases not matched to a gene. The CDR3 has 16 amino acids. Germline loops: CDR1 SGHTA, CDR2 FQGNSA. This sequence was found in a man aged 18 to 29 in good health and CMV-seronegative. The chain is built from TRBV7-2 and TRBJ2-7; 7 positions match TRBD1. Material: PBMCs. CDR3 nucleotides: TGTGCCAGCAGCTTAGCACCTGGGACAGTACTCTACGAGCAGTACTTC. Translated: CASSLAPGTVLYEQYF.